The 20 T cell receptor beta chains below were found in one sample sequenced in a study of blood T cell repertoires in COVID-19. TCRdb keeps only in-frame clones here, not all; method: immunoSEQ multiplex PCR. The data show approximately 400,000 clones, with around 92% seen just once and around 1.2% held by the top ten. Material: peripheral blood. The receptors were gathered from a man aged 35-49 years with acute or convalescent COVID-19.

The chain links TRBV13 to TRBJ2-2; TRBD2 is a possible D gene (6 bases). This CDR3 has 15 residues. Germline CDR1 is PRHDT and CDR2 is FYEKMQ (reference sequence). The V and J ends lost 7 bases and 5 bases respectively, with 17 bases between them. CDR3 DNA sequence: TGTGCCAGCACCCAAGGCGGGATGCTTACCGGGGAGCTGTTTTTT. This encodes CASTQGGMLTGELFF.

The CDR3 region is CASSRDFRSNQPQHF. Written as DNA, the CDR3 is TGTGCCAGCAGCCGGGACTTTAGAAGCAATCAGCCCCAGCATTTT. This chain uses TRBV28 with TRBJ1-5, with D possibly TRBD1 on 5 matching bases. Germline loops: CDR1 MDHEN, CDR2 SYDVKM. The CDR3 contains 15 residues. Between the trimmed V and J ends, which lost 6 bases and 1 base, there was a span of 13 bases.

This chain's CDR3 is CASSPRDSYTDTQYF. CDR3 nucleotide sequence: TGTGCCAGCAGCCCCCGGGACTCCTACACAGATACGCAGTATTTT. The genes are TRBV7-9 and TRBJ2-3, with a weak D call TRBD2 (6 bases). The V gene's germline CDR1 is SEHNR and CDR2 FQNEAQ (reference sequence). Between the trimmed V and J ends, which lost 5 bases and 2 bases, there was a span of 14 bases. CDR3 length equals 15 residues.

J is TRBJ1-3 and V is TRBV7-9, with D perhaps matching TRBD1 (5 bases). V was shortened by 2 bases and J by 4 bases, with 18 bases between the two germline ends. CDR3 length: 17 residues. From germline, CDR1 is SEHNR and CDR2 FQNEAQ (reference sequence). For the CDR3, the DNA is TGTGCCAGCAGCTTATATAAGGGGTGGGTTTCCGGAAACACCATATATTTT. Amino acid sequence: CASSLYKGWVSGNTIYF.

Comment on this clone: The junction and the germline gene differ at one end; a read error may be behind it. The rearrangement joins TRBV7-9 to TRBJ1-2, with a weak D call TRBD1 (5 bases). Germline CDR1 is SEHNR and CDR2 is FQNEAQ (reference sequence). There are 14 residues in the CDR3. The CDR3 loop is CVSSGLSRTLGYTF. Here the CDR3 DNA reads TGTGTCAGCAGCGGCTTGTCTCGGACATTGGGCTACACCTTC. The variable domain in full, completed from reference TRBV7-9 and TRBJ1-2, reads DTGVSQNPRHKITKRGQNVTFRCDPISEHNRLYWYRQTLGQGPEFLTYFQNEAQLEKSRLLSDRFSAERPKGSFSTLEIQRTEQGDSAMYLCVSSGLSRTLGYTFGSGTRLTVV.

The sample holds one count of this clone. CDR3 sequence: CASSDPGWAFF. Here the CDR3 DNA reads TGTGCCAGCAGTGACCCAGGCTGGGCTTTCTTT. The genes are TRBV6-6 and TRBJ1-1; D remains ambiguous. The V and J ends lost 5 bases and 11 bases respectively, with 12 bases between them. The CDR3 consists of 11 residues. CDR1 MNHNY and CDR2 SVGAGI come from the germline V gene (reference sequence).

The chain couples TRBV6-5 to TRBJ2-5, with TRBD2 matching 11 bases. The length of the CDR3 is 13 residues. CDR1 is MNHEY, CDR2 SVGAGI, per germline. Trimming removed 7 bases from V and 4 bases from J; junction bases left unmatched: 2. The CDR3 coding sequence is TGTGCCAGCACCACTAGCGGGGGAGAGACCCAGTACTTC. Amino acid sequence: CASTTSGGETQYF.

This clone was observed a few times. The genes are TRBV18 and TRBJ1-1, with D perhaps matching TRBD1 (5 bases). The CDR3 length is 13 residues. With 3 bases removed from V and 4 bases from J, the gap between germline ends came to 9 bases. Looked up from germline, CDR1 is KGHSH and CDR2 is LQKENI. DNA for the CDR3: TGTGCCAGCTCACCGGAAAGGGGCACTGAAGCTTTCTTT. It codes for CASSPERGTEAFF.

This rearrangement joins TRBV7-2 to TRBJ1-6, with 8 bases lining up with TRBD1. The germline V gene encodes CDR1 SGHTA and CDR2 FQGNSA. Trimming took 1 base from V and 5 from J; bases not matched to a gene: 4. The CDR3 spans 16 residues. Here the CDR3 DNA reads TGTGCCAGCAGCTTAGTAGGGACAGGTGATAATTCACCCCTCCACTTT. This codes for CASSLVGTGDNSPLHF.

This chain joins TRBV14 and TRBJ1-2, with D perhaps matching TRBD1 (6 bases). The CDR3 sequence is 13 residues long. Between the trimmed V and J ends, which lost 4 bases and 3 bases, there was a span of 9 bases. Germline V gene lookup returns CDR1 SGHDN and CDR2 FVKESK. For the CDR3, the DNA is TGTGCCAGCAGCCCGAGACAGGACTATGGCTACACCTTC. Encoded protein: CASSPRQDYGYTF.

V and J are TRBV19 and TRBJ1-1; TRBD1 matches 7 bases. V dropped 2 bases and J dropped 1; count of bases not matched to a gene: 13. CDR1 LNHDA and CDR2 SQIVND come from the germline V gene (reference sequence). The length of the CDR3 is 18 residues. CDR3 coding DNA: TGTGCCAGTAGTATAAGAGGCCGTGACAGGGTAAAGAACACTGAAGCTTTCTTT. Translated: CASSIRGRDRVKNTEAFF. Based on the CDR3 plus reference TRBV19 and TRBJ1-1, the full variable domain is DGGITQSPKYLFRKEGQNVTLSCEQNLNHDAMYWYRQDPGQGLRLIYYSQIVNDFQKGDIAEGYSVSREKKESFPLTVTSAQKNPTAFYLCASSIRGRDRVKNTEAFFGQGTRLTVV.

J is TRBJ2-3 and V is TRBV18; TRBD1 is a possible D gene (6 bases). Germline assignment: CDR1 KGHSH and CDR2 LQKENI. The germline V and J ends were trimmed by 2 bases and 4 bases, with 10 bases remaining between them. CDR3 length equals 14 residues. This CDR3 reads CASSPTQGPDTQYF. The CDR3 coding sequence is TGTGCCAGCTCACCAACACAGGGTCCAGATACGCAGTATTTT.

V gene TRBV6-6 combines with J gene TRBJ2-1, with 8 positions matching TRBD2. Trimming at V came to 7 bases and at J to 8 bases, leaving 13 bases not matched to a gene. Germline V gene lookup returns CDR1 MNHNY and CDR2 SVGAGI (reference sequence). The CDR3 sequence is 15 residues long. The CDR3: CASTQGREVRDEQFF. The DNA of the CDR3 is TGTGCCAGCACCCAGGGGCGGGAGGTTAGGGATGAGCAGTTCTTC.

This clone was counted only a few times. The V and J genes are TRBV6-5 and TRBJ2-1; the D is unclear. V gave up 6 bases and J gave up 0 bases, with 12 bases separating them. CDR1 MNHEY and CDR2 SVGAGI come from the germline V gene. The CDR3 spans 15 residues. Written as DNA, the CDR3 is TGTGCCAGCAGCCGTGACCGGAGCTCCTACAATGAGCAGTTCTTC. Its translation: CASSRDRSSYNEQFF.

The chain carries TRBV18 and TRBJ1-6; D ambiguous. Trimming left V 3 bases short and J 5 bases short, with 8 bases between. CDR3 length equals 14 residues. Germline loops: CDR1 KGHSH, CDR2 LQKENI. CDR3 nucleotides: TGTGCCAGCTCACCGTCAGGCGATAATTCACCCCTCCACTTT. Translating gives CASSPSGDNSPLHF.

The CDR3 bases are TGTGCCAGCAGCTTAGGAGGCTGGGTGCAGAACACTGAAGCTTTCTTT. Its translation is CASSLGGWVQNTEAFF. This chain connects TRBV7-6 to TRBJ1-1; the D is unclear. Germline CDR1 SGHVS, CDR2 FNYEAQ. CDR3 length equals 16 residues. V was pared by 1 base and J by 1 base, with 13 bases between.

The chain has TRBV29-1 and TRBJ1-4; tentatively, D is TRBD1 (5 bases). The germline V gene has CDR1 SQVTM and CDR2 ANQGSEA. The CDR3 spans 14 residues. Trimming cost V 7 bases and J 0 bases, with 12 bases left between them. The CDR3 region has the DNA TGCAGCGCCGTTGACAGAGCAACTAATGAAAAACTGTTTTTT. It specifies CSAVDRATNEKLFF.

The rearrangement joins TRBV5-1 to TRBJ1-4; D is perhaps TRBD1 (6 bases). This CDR3 contains 15 residues. V gave up 7 bases and J gave up 5 bases, with 18 bases separating them. Germline V gene sequence: CDR1 SGHRS, CDR2 YFSETQ. The CDR3 sequence is CASRDNSIQNEKLFF. Here the CDR3 DNA reads TGCGCCAGCCGGGACAACTCTATACAGAATGAAAAACTGTTTTTT. The full variable domain, with the rest looked up from reference TRBV5-1 and TRBJ1-4, is KAGVTQTPRYLIKTRGQQVTLSCSPISGHRSVSWYQQTPGQGLQFLFEYFSETQRNKGNFPGRFSGRQFSNSRSEMNVSTLELGDSALYLCASRDNSIQNEKLFFGSGTQLSVL.

The rearrangement links TRBV6-5 to TRBJ2-1; maybe TRBD2 (7 bases). The V end was cut by 2 bases, the J end by 8 bases, with 19 bases between. Germline assignment: CDR1 MNHEY and CDR2 SVGAGI. CDR3 size: 16 residues. The CDR3 DNA sequence: TGTGCCAGCAGTTACCAGGCCGCGGGGGCCGCCGATGAGCAGTTCTTC. It encodes CASSYQAAGAADEQFF.

The chain employs TRBV30 and TRBJ2-7, with 7 bases identical to TRBD2. This CDR3 has 14 residues. Germline CDR1 is GTSNPN and CDR2 is SVGIG (reference sequence). The V segment lost 4 bases and the J segment 6 bases; nucleotides outside the gene matches: 12. CDR3 nucleotides: TGTGCCTGGACAACCGGGCCTACGGGGGGCGAGCAGTACTTC. This codes for CAWTTGPTGGEQYF.